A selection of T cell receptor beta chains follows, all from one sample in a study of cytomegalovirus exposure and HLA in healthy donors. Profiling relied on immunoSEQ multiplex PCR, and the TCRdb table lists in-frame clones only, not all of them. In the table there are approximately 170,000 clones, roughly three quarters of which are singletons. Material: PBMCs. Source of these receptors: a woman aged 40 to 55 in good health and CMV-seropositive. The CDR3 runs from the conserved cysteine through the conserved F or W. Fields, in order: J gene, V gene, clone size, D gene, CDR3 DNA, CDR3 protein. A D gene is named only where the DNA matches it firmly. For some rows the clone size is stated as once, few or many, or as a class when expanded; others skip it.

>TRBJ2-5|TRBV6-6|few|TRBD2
TGTGCCAGCATAGGGATCGGAGCGGGGGGGGGAGAGACCCAGTACTTC
CASIGIGAGGGETQYF
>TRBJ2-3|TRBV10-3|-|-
TGTGCCACTATGGGGGACTCCACAGATACGCAGTATTTT
CATMGDSTDTQYF
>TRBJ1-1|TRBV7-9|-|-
TGTGCCAGCAGCTTCGGGAGGTCGGGGAACACTGAAGCTTTCTTT
CASSFGRSGNTEAFF
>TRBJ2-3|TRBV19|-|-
TGTGCCAGTAGTATCGAACCGACAGCTATAACAGATACGCAGTATTTT
CASSIEPTAITDTQYF
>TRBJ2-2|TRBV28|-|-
TGTGCCAGCAGTTTGTGGGGCACGAACACCGGGGAGCTGTTTTTT
CASSLWGTNTGELFF
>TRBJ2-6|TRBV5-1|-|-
TGCGCCAGCAGCTTGGAACATACCGGGATTGGTTCTGGGGCCAACGTCCTGACTTTC
CASSLEHTGIGSGANVLTF
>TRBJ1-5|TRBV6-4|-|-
TGTGCCAGCAGTAGCCCAGGGTATGGCAATCAGCCCCAGCATTTT
CASSSPGYGNQPQHF
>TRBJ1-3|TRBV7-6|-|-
TGTGCCAGCAGCTTTTCCCCTACTGGCTCTGGAAACACCATATATTTT
CASSFSPTGSGNTIYF
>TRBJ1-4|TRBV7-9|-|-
TGTGCCAGCAGTCAAGGGGGGGGATCTAATGAAAAACTGTTTTTT
CASSQGGGSNEKLFF
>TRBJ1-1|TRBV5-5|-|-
TGTGCCAGCAGCTTCGACGGTCGGGGAGCTTTCTTT
CASSFDGRGAFF
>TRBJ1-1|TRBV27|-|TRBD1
TGTGCCAGCAGTAACCGACAGGGCACTGAAGCTTTCTTT
CASSNRQGTEAFF
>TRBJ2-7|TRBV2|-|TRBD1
TGTGCCACAGGGGGACAGGTCGACTACGAGCAGTACTTC
CATGGQVDYEQYF